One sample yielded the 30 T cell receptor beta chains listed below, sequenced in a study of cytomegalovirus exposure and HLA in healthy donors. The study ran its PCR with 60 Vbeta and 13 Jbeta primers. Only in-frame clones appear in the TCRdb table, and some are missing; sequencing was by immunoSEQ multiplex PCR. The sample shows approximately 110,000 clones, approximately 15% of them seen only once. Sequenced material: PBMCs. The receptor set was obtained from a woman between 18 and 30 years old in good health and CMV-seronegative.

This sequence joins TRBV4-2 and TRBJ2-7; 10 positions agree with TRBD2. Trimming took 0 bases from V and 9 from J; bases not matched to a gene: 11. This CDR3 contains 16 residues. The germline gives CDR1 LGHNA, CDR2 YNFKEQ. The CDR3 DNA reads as TGTGCCAGCAGCCAAGACTGGACGGAGCGGGAGGGCGGGCAGTACTTC. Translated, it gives CASSQDWTEREGGQYF.

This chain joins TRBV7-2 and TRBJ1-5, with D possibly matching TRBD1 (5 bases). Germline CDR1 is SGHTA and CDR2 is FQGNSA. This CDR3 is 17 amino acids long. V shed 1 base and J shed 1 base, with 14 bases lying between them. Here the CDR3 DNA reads TGTGCCAGCAGCTTAGATTTGTGGGGCCGGAGCAATCAGCCCCAGCATTTT. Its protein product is CASSLDLWGRSNQPQHF. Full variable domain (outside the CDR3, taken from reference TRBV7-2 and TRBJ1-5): GAGVSQSPSNKVTEKGKDVELRCDPISGHTALYWYRQSLGQGLEFLIYFQGNSAPDKSGLPSDRFSAERTGGSVSTLTIQRTQQEDSAVYLCASSLDLWGRSNQPQHFGDGTRLSIL.

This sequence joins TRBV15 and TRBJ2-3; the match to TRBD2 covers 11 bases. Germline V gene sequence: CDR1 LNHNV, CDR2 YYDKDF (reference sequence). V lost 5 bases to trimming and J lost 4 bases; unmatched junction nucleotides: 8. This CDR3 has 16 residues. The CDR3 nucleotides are TGTGCCACCAGCGGAATAGCGGGAGGGCCGGCAGATACGCAGTATTTT. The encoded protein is CATSGIAGGPADTQYF.

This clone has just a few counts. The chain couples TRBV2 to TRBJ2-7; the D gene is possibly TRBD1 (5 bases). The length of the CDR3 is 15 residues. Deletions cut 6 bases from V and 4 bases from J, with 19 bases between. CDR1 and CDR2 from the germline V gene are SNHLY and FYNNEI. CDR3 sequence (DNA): TGTGCCAGCAGACACCCGTCTCCTCCAGGGTACGAGCAGTACTTC. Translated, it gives CASRHPSPPGYEQYF.

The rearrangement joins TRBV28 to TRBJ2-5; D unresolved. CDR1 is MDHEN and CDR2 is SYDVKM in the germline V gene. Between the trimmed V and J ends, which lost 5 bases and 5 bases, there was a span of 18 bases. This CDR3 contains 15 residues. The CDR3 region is CASSPLEDGLETQYF. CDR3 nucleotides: TGTGCCAGCAGTCCTTTAGAGGATGGTCTGGAGACCCAGTACTTC.

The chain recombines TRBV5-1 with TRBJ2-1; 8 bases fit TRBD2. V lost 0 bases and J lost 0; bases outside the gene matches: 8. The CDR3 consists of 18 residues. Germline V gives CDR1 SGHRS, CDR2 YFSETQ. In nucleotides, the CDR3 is TGCGCCAGCAGCTTGGCCGGGAGCGGGGGCGGCTCCTACAATGAGCAGTTCTTC. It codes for CASSLAGSGGGSYNEQFF.

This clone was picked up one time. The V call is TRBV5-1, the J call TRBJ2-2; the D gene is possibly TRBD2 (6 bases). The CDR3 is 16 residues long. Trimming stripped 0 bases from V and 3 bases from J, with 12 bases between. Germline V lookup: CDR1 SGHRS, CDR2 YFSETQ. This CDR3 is CASSLASGRYTGELFF. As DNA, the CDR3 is TGCGCCAGCAGCTTGGCCTCGGGGAGGTACACCGGGGAGCTGTTTTTT.

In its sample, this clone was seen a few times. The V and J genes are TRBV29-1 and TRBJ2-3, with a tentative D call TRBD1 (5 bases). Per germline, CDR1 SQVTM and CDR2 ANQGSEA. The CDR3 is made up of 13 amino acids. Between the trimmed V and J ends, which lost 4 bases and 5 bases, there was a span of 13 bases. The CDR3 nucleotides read TGCAGCGTTGTAGCCCAGGGAAAAGATACGCAGTATTTT. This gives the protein CSVVAQGKDTQYF.

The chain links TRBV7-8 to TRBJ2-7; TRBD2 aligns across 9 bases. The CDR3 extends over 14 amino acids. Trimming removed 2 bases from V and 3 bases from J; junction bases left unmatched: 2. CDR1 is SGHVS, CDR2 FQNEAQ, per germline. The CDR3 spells CASSLTTSGYEQYF. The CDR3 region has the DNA TGTGCCAGCAGCTTAACGACTAGCGGCTACGAGCAGTACTTC.

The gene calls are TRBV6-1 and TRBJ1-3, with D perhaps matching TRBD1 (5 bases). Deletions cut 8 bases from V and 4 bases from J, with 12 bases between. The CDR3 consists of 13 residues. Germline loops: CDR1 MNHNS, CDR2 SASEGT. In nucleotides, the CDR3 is TGTGCCAGCCGGGCAGGGAAAGGAAACACCATATATTTT. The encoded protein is CASRAGKGNTIYF.

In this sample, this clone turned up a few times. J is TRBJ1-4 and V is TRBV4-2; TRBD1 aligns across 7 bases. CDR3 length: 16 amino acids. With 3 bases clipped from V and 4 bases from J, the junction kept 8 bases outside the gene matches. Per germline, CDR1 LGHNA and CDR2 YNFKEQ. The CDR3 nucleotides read TGTGCCAGCAGCCAGAGCGACAGGGACCTTAATGAAAAACTGTTTTTT. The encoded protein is CASSQSDRDLNEKLFF.

CDR3 DNA: TGTGCCTGGAGTCCTAAGACAGGCCCTTCGGAAAAACTGTTTTTT. The encoded protein is CAWSPKTGPSEKLFF. The chain recombines TRBV30 with TRBJ1-4; tentative D call: TRBD1 (6 bases). The CDR3 length is 15 residues. Trimming left V 2 bases short and J 8 bases short, with 18 bases between. CDR1 is GTSNPN, CDR2 SVGIG, per germline (reference sequence).

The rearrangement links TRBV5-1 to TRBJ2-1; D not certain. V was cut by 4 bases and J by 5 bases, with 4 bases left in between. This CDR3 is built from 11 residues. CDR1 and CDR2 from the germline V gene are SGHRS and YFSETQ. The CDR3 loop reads CASSPNNEQFF. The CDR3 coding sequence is TGCGCCAGCAGCCCCAACAATGAGCAGTTCTTC. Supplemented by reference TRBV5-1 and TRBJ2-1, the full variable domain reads KAGVTQTPRYLIKTRGQQVTLSCSPISGHRSVSWYQQTPGQGLQFLFEYFSETQRNKGNFPGRFSGRQFSNSRSEMNVSTLELGDSALYLCASSPNNEQFFGPGTRLTVL.

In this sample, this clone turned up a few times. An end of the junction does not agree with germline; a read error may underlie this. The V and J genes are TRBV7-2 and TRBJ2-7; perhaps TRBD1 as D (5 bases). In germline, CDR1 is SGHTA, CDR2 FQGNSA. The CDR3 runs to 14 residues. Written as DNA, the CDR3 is TGTGCCAGCAGCTGGCCTGGCAGGGCAATCAGCAACAGCTTC. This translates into CASSWPGRAISNSF.

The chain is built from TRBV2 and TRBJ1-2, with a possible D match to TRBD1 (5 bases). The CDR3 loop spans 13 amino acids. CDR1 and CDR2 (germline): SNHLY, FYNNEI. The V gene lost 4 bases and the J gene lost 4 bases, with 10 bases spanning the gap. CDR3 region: CASSAGDFYGYTF. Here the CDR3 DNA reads TGTGCCAGCAGTGCCGGGGACTTCTATGGCTACACCTTC.

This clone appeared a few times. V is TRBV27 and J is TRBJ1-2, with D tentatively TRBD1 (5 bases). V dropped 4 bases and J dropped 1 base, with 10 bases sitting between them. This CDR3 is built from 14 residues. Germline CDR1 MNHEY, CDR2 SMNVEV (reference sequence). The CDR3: CASSSDIVNYGYTF. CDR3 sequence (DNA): TGTGCCAGCAGTTCGGACATCGTTAACTATGGCTACACCTTC.

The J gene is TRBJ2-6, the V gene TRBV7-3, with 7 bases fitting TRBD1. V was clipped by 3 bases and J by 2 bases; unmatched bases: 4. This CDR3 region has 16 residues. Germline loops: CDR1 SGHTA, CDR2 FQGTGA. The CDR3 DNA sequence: TGTGCCAGCAGCTTCACAGGGGAACCTGGGGCCAACGTCCTGACTTTC. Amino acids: CASSFTGEPGANVLTF. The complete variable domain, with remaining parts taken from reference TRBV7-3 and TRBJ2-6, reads GAGVSQTPSNKVTEKGKYVELRCDPISGHTALYWYRQSLGQGPEFLIYFQGTGAADDSGLPNDRFFAVRPEGSVSTLKIQRTERGDSAVYLCASSFTGEPGANVLTFGAGSRLTVL.

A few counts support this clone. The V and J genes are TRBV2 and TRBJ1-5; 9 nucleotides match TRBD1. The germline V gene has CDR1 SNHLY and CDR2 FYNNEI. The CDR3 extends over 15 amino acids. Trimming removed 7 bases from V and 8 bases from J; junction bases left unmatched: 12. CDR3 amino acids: CASNPDRGSGEPQHF. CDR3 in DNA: TGTGCCAGCAACCCTGACAGGGGGTCAGGAGAGCCCCAGCATTTT.

CDR3 nucleotides: TGTGCCAGCAGTGAAGCCTTGACAGGGTCCAAAAACATTCAGTACTTC. Protein: CASSEALTGSKNIQYF. The chain has TRBV2 and TRBJ2-4, with TRBD1 identical over 7 bases. The CDR3 is 16 amino acids. J gave up 2 bases and V 0 bases, and 4 bases lay outside the gene matches. Germline V lookup: CDR1 SNHLY, CDR2 FYNNEI. Based on the CDR3 plus reference TRBV2 and TRBJ2-4, the full variable domain is EPEVTQTPSHQVTQMGQEVILRCVPISNHLYFYWYRQILGQKVEFLVSFYNNEISEKSEIFDDQFSVERPDGSNFTLKIRSTKLEDSAMYFCASSEALTGSKNIQYFGAGTRLSVL.

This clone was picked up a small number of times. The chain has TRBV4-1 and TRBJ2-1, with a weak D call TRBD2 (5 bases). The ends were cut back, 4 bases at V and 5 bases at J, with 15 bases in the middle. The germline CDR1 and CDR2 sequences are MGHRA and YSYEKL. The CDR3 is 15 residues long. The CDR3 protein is CASSPSLVFHNEQFF. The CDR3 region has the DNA TGCGCCAGCAGCCCTAGCTTAGTTTTCCACAATGAGCAGTTCTTC.

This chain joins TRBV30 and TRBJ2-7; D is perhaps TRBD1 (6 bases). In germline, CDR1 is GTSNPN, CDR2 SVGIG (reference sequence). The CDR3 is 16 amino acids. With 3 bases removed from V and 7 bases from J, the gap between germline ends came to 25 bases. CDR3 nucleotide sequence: TGTGCCTGGAGGATACCTGGAGCCGGCAGGGGCGGGGAGCAGTACTTC. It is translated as CAWRIPGAGRGGEQYF.

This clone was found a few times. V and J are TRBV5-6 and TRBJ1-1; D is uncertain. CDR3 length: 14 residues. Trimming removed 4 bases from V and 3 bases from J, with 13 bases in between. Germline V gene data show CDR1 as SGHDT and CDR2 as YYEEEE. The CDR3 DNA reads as TGTGCCAGCAGCAGGGAGCGTGTTGACACTGAAGCTTTCTTT. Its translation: CASSRERVDTEAFF.

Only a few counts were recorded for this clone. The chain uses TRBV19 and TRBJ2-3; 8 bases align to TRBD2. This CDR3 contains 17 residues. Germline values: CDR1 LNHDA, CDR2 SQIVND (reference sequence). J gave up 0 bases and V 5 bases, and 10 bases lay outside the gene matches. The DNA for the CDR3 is TGTGCCAGTAGTCCCCTTAGGAGCGGGGGAAGCACAGATACGCAGTATTTT. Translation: CASSPLRSGGSTDTQYF.

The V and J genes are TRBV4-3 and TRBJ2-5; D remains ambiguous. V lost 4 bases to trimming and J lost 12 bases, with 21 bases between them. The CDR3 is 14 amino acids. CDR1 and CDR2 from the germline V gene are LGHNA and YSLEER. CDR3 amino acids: CASSPSGSAPRKYF. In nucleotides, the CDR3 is TGCGCCAGCAGCCCAAGTGGCTCGGCCCCGCGGAAGTACTTC.

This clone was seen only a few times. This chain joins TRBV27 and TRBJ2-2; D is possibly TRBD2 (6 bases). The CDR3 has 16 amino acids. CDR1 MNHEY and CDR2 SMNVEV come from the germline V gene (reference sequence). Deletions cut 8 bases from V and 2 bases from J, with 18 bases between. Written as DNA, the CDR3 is TGTGCCAGCGGACTTAAGGAGGGCACTAACACCGGGGAGCTGTTTTTT. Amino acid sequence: CASGLKEGTNTGELFF.

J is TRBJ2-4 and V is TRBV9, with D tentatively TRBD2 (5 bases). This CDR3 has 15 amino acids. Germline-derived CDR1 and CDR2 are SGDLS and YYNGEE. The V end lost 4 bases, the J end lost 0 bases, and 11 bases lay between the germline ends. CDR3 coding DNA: TGTGCCAGCAGCCCCGGGGTCCTAGCCAAAAACATTCAGTACTTC. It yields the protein CASSPGVLAKNIQYF.

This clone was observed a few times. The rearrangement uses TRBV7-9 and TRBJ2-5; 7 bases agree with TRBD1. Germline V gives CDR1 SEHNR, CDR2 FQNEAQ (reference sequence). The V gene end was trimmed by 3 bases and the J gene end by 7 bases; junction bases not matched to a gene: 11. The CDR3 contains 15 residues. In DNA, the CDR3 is TGTGCCAGCAGCTTTACCGGACAGGCCGGCGGGACCCAGTACTTC. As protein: CASSFTGQAGGTQYF.

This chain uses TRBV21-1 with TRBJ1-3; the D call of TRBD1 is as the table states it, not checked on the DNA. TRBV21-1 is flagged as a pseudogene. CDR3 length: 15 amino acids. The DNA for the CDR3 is TGTGCCATCCACGAAACAGGGGGCTTGTGTAACACCATATATTTT. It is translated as CAIHETGGLCNTIYF.

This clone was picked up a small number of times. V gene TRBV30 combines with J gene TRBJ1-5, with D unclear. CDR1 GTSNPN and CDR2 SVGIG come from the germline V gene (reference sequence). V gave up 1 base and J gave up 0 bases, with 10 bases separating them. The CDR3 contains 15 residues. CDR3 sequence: CAWSAGAYSNQPQHF. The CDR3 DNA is TGTGCCTGGAGTGCGGGTGCGTATAGCAATCAGCCCCAGCATTTT.

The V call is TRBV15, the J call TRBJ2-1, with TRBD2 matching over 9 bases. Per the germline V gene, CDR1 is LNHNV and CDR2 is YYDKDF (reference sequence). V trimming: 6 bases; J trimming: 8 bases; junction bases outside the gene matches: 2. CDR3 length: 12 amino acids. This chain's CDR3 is CATSLAGDEQFF. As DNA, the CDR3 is TGTGCCACCAGTTTAGCGGGAGATGAGCAGTTCTTC. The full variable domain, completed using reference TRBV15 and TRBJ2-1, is DAMVIQNPRYQVTQFGKPVTLSCSQTLNHNVMYWYQQKSSQAPKLLFHYYDKDFNNEADTPDNFQSRRPNTSFCFLDIRSPGLGDTAMYLCATSLAGDEQFFGPGTRLTVL.